This TCR beta chain stems from a study of regulatory T cells in long-lasting Graves disease. Study as a whole: Patients with persistent Graves' disease had over 5 years of antithyroid drugs and persistent TSH receptor antibodies.

J gave up 0 bases and V 6 bases, and 14 bases lay outside the gene matches. The CDR3 runs 19 residues. Per germline, CDR1 SNHLY and CDR2 FYNNEI. Study results and limitations: Persistent patients had more shared public clonotypes (around 2,700) than new patients (around 950). TRBV28, TRBJ1-2 and TRBJ2-5 emerged as the favored segments in persistent disease.

Both iRepertoire HTBI primers and Arm-PCR of CDR3 regions were used to build the TCR beta libraries. TCRdb redid the calling of the multiplex PCR reads with MiXCR, one entry per CDR3 protein. The data contain about 290,000 distinct CDR3 sequences, around 20% of them singletons. Specified time point: persistent/refractory GD, antithyroid drugs over 5 years with positive TRAb. Construction of the TCR library relied on RNA isolated from PBMCs. In its sample, this clonotype was seen many times. The antigen remains unidentified. The gene calls are TRBV2 and TRBJ2-1; 10 nucleotides agree with TRBD2. The origin of this receptor is a female donor with Graves disease. The source was peripheral blood mononuclear cells (PBMCs), collected when the disease was refractory, from a patient treated with antithyroid drugs. CDR3 coding DNA: TGTGCCAGCAGGAGGCCTAGCGGGAGTAAGTATAGCTCCTACAATGAGCAGTTCTTC. Translated: CASRRPSGSKYSSYNEQFF.